The 13 T cell receptor beta chains given below trace back to one sample, sequenced in a study of blood T cells in healthy people across ages. A second PCR of roughly 7 to 11 cycles used a sample-barcoded 5' primer and a J-beta primer mix. Each CDR3 protein is one row after TCRdb ran MiXCR on the 5' RACE reads. The sample holds hundreds of thousands of distinct CDR3 sequences, less than 35% seen once. The sample comprised blood. The origin of the receptors is a woman aged 80 or older in good health.

The table lists this clonotype with a few counts. The rearrangement uses TRBV25-1 and TRBJ1-4; TRBD1 might be the D (6 bases). Trimming removed 4 bases at V and 3 bases at J, with 12 bases between. Germline V lookup: CDR1 MGHDK, CDR2 SYGVNS. CDR3 length: 15 residues. Here the CDR3 reads CASSVTQGPNEKLFF. The CDR3 region has the DNA TGTGCCAGCAGTGTTACACAGGGACCTAATGAAAAACTGTTTTTT.

Of note for this clonotype: No DNA is shown, since the ends of the CDR3 on it are uncertain; the CDR3 is the one TCRdb lists. The V and J genes are TRBV21-1 and TRBJ2-3; the tabulated D call, TRBD2, remains unverified against the DNA. TRBV21-1 is listed as a pseudogene. Inclusive of both ends, the CDR3 amounts to 16 amino acids. The CDR3 sequence: CASSKVGGGAQDTQYF.

This clonotype occurred once. This may come from a read error, since a much larger clone is one base off. This chain joins TRBV7-2 and TRBJ2-7; the match to TRBD1 covers 8 bases. Germline CDR1 reads SGHTA; CDR2 reads FQGNSA. V lost 5 bases and J lost 0; bases outside the gene matches: 12. CDR3 length equals 17 residues. The chain's CDR3 is CASSPFWDRFGSYEQYF. The DNA for the CDR3 is TGTGCCAGCAGCCCCTTCTGGGACAGGTTCGGCTCCTACGAGCAGTACTTC.

This clonotype was counted ten times or more. V usage is TRBV4-1 and J usage is TRBJ2-5, with 10 bases that match TRBD2. With V trimmed by 0 bases and J by 5 bases, 9 bases remained unmatched. The germline CDR1 and CDR2 sequences are MGHRA and YSYEKL. The CDR3 spans 17 residues. This chain's CDR3 is CASSQDGSGGVKETQYF. In nucleotides, the CDR3 is TGCGCCAGCAGCCAAGATGGAAGCGGGGGGGTAAAGGAGACCCAGTACTTC.

The rearrangement links TRBV12-3 or TRBV12-4 to TRBJ2-2; no definite D call. The CDR3 has 15 residues. V lost 3 bases to trimming and J lost 3 bases, with 11 bases between them. In nucleotides, the CDR3 is TGTGCCAGCAGTTTCCGCCGGATTTACACCGGGGAGCTGTTTTTT. Encoded protein: CASSFRRIYTGELFF.

This clonotype appeared a few times. The chain joins TRBV6-5 to TRBJ1-6; D gene ambiguous. V lost 0 bases to trimming and J lost 6 bases, with 9 bases between them. Germline V CDR1 and CDR2: MNHEY, SVGAGI. The CDR3 totals 15 residues. The CDR3 reads CASSYSSGVNSPLHF. CDR3 in DNA: TGTGCCAGCAGTTACTCTTCTGGGGTTAATTCACCCCTCCACTTT.

V and J are TRBV6-2 or TRBV6-3 and TRBJ2-3, with a possible D match to TRBD2 (7 bases). From germline, CDR1 is MNHEY and CDR2 SVGEGT. Trimming took off 8 bases at V and 5 bases at J, with 17 bases between the two ends. CDR3 length equals 14 residues. The CDR3 DNA follows: TGTGCCAGCCGTAGGGGGGGGCCGGAAGATACGCAGTATTTT. As protein: CASRRGGPEDTQYF.

This clonotype was observed at least ten times. The chain couples TRBV6-6 to TRBJ2-3; maybe TRBD2 (6 bases). Per the germline V gene, CDR1 is MNHNY and CDR2 is SVGAGI (reference sequence). V was clipped by 7 bases and J by 5 bases, with 13 bases between them. The CDR3 is made up of 13 amino acids. This CDR3 reads CASNHIGGDTQYF. The CDR3 nucleotides read TGTGCCAGCAACCACATCGGGGGAGATACGCAGTATTTT.

The chain employs TRBV9 and TRBJ2-5; 8 positions match TRBD1. The CDR3 consists of 14 residues. Looked up from germline, CDR1 is SGDLS and CDR2 is YYNGEE. V was clipped by 4 bases and J by 11 bases; unmatched bases: 13. The CDR3 bases are TGTGCCAGCAGCACCGGACAGGGAGTCAATGAGCAGTACTTC. Encoded protein: CASSTGQGVNEQYF.

This clonotype occurred a few times. The chain links TRBV6-6 to TRBJ1-2; D might be TRBD1 (6 bases). The CDR3 sequence is 17 residues long. Trimming pared 2 bases from V and 6 bases from J, leaving 22 bases between. Germline V gene lookup returns CDR1 MNHNY and CDR2 SVGAGI (reference sequence). The CDR3 nucleotides read TGTGCCAGCAGTTACATATTAATACAGGGTAGTTTCGATGGCTACACCTTC. It is translated as CASSYILIQGSFDGYTF.

This clonotype came up a few times. Written as DNA, the CDR3 is TGTGCCAGCAGTTTAAGTATCGGGAGGGGTAGCAATCAGCCCCAGCATTTT. Protein sequence: CASSLSIGRGSNQPQHF. The V and J genes are TRBV12-3 or TRBV12-4 and TRBJ1-5; possibly TRBD1 for D (5 bases). This CDR3 contains 17 residues. With 2 bases removed from V and 0 bases from J, the gap between germline ends came to 14 bases.

Remarks on this clonotype: One end of the junction fails to match germline, which may point to a read error. This chain links TRBV11-2 with TRBJ2-1; TRBD1 or TRBD2 may be the D gene (5 bases each). CDR3 length: 17 residues. The V gene's germline CDR1 is SGHAT and CDR2 FQNNGV. CDR3 residues: CASGLGIYDRGPGEQFF. Written as DNA, the CDR3 is TGTGCCAGCGGCTTAGGGATATACGACAGAGGGCCCGGTGAGCAGTTCTTC.

The rearrangement uses TRBV5-6 and TRBJ2-1, with D perhaps TRBD2 (6 bases). Germline-derived CDR1 and CDR2 are SGHDT and YYEEEE. V shed 0 bases and J shed 1 base, with 14 bases lying between them. This CDR3 is built from 17 residues. Written as DNA, the CDR3 is TGTGCCAGCAGCTTGGGTCGCGGGGCAGAATCCTACAATGAGCAGTTCTTC. As protein: CASSLGRGAESYNEQFF. The variable domain in full, completed from reference TRBV5-6 and TRBJ2-1, reads DAGVTQSPTHLIKTRGQQVTLRCSPKSGHDTVSWYQQALGQGPQFIFQYYEEEERQRGNFPDRFSGHQFPNYSSELNVNALLLGDSALYLCASSLGRGAESYNEQFFGPGTRLTVL.